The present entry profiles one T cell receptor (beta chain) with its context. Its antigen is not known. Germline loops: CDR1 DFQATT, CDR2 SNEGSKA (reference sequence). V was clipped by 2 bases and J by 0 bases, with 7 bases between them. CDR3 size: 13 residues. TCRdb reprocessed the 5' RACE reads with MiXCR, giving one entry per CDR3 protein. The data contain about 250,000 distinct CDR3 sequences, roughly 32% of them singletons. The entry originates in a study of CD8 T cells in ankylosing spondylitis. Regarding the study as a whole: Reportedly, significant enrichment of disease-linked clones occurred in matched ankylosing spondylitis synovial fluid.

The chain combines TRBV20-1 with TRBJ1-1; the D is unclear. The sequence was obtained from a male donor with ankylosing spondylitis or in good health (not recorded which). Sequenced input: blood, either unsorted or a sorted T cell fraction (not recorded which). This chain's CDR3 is CSARPTVNTEAFF. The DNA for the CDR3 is TGCAGTGCTAGACCCACAGTGAACACTGAAGCTTTCTTT.